One and the same sample provided the 23 T cell receptor beta chains below, sequenced in a study of T cells after yellow fever vaccination. TCRdb analysed the 5' RACE reads with MiXCR anew, one entry per CDR3 protein. Counted here are under 300,000 distinct CDR3 sequences, 6.9% occurring once; the ten biggest clones make up about 0.85%. The source material was CD4+ T cells sorted from PBMCs, sampled 15 days after the yellow fever booster vaccination. The receptors derive from a man aged 30-40 years who received the YFV17D yellow fever vaccine.

This clonotype was seen repeatedly, ten times or more. The chain has TRBV7-9 and TRBJ2-1; D unresolved. The germline V gene encodes CDR1 SEHNR and CDR2 FQNEAQ (reference sequence). The V end was cut by 5 bases, the J end by 5 bases, with 16 bases between. The CDR3 length is 15 residues. CDR3 in amino acids: CASSTYRAQDNEQFF. Written as DNA, the CDR3 is TGTGCCAGCAGCACCTACCGGGCGCAAGACAATGAGCAGTTCTTC.

This chain joins TRBV5-4 and TRBJ2-5; no reliable D call. V lost 6 bases and J 5 bases, leaving 17 bases between the germline ends. CDR1 is SGHNT, CDR2 YYREEE, per germline (reference sequence). This CDR3 is 14 amino acids long. The CDR3 DNA sequence: TGTGCCAGCAACCGTGATGGGCGTCGTGAGACCCAGTACTTC. This codes for CASNRDGRRETQYF. The full variable domain, in which reference TRBV5-4 and TRBJ2-5 provide the parts outside the CDR3, is ETGVTQSPTHLIKTRGQQVTLRCSSQSGHNTVSWYQQALGQGPQFIFQYYREEENGRGNFPPRFSGLQFPNYSSELNVNALELDDSALYLCASNRDGRRETQYFGPGTRLLVL.

This clonotype has a count of ten or more. The chain has TRBV20-1 and TRBJ1-2; 7 bases fit TRBD1. With V trimmed by 0 bases and J by 6 bases, 7 bases remained unmatched. Germline V gene sequence: CDR1 DFQATT, CDR2 SNEGSKA (reference sequence). The CDR3 length is 14 residues. CDR3 amino acids: CSAREAGTAHGYTF. CDR3 coding DNA: TGCAGTGCTAGAGAAGCCGGGACAGCCCATGGCTACACCTTC.

The V gene is TRBV6-2 or TRBV6-3, the J gene TRBJ2-1; 11 bases map to TRBD2. The CDR3 extends over 17 amino acids. From germline, CDR1 is MNHEY and CDR2 SVGEGT. V lost 0 bases, J lost 8 bases, and 9 bases stayed unmatched. CDR3 in DNA: TGTGCCAGCAGTTACTCGGTACTAGCGGGAGCTTTCCATGAGCAGTTCTTC. Amino acid sequence: CASSYSVLAGAFHEQFF.

This clonotype was detected many times. The chain couples TRBV7-2 to TRBJ2-7; TRBD2 might be the D (6 bases). The CDR3 length is 16 residues. The germline V gene encodes CDR1 SGHTA and CDR2 FQGNSA. V was trimmed by 1 base and J by 7 bases, leaving 20 bases between them. The CDR3 bases are TGTGCCAGCAGCTTAGTGGTCCCACCGCGCGCGGGGGAGCAGTACTTC. Protein sequence: CASSLVVPPRAGEQYF. Combining the CDR3 with reference TRBV7-2 and TRBJ2-7 gives the whole variable domain GAGVSQSPSNKVTEKGKDVELRCDPISGHTALYWYRQSLGQGLEFLIYFQGNSAPDKSGLPSDRFSAERTGGSVSTLTIQRTQQEDSAVYLCASSLVVPPRAGEQYFGPGTRLTVT.

There are many counts of this clonotype. The chain carries TRBV9 and TRBJ2-7; D not certain. CDR3 size: 15 residues. Germline V gene lookup returns CDR1 SGDLS and CDR2 YYNGEE. Trimming removed 0 bases at V and 0 bases at J, with 10 bases between. CDR3 in DNA: TGTGCCAGCAGCGTAGGGGTACAGAACTCCTACGAGCAGTACTTC. Amino acid sequence: CASSVGVQNSYEQYF.

The rearrangement uses TRBV24-1 and TRBJ1-2, with no clear D. This CDR3 is built from 14 residues. V was pared by 3 bases and J by 2 bases, with 9 bases between. Looked up from germline, CDR1 is KGHDR and CDR2 is SFDVKD. The CDR3 bases are TGTGCCACCAGTGATGACCTACAAAACTATGGCTACACCTTC. Encoded protein: CATSDDLQNYGYTF.

This clonotype was seen a few times. This sequence joins TRBV19 and TRBJ2-7, with TRBD2 identical over 12 bases. This CDR3 is 16 amino acids long. J was trimmed by 6 bases and V by 3 bases; bases with no gene match: 9. CDR1 is LNHDA and CDR2 is SQIVND in the germline V gene (reference sequence). This CDR3 is CASSMLPTSGSSEQYF. For the CDR3, the DNA is TGTGCCAGTAGTATGCTACCGACTAGCGGGAGTAGCGAGCAGTACTTC.

The CDR3 nucleotides read TGTGCCAGCAGCTTCAGACTAGCGGATACCTACAATGAGCAGTTCTTC. Protein sequence: CASSFRLADTYNEQFF. The V call is TRBV7-2, the J call TRBJ2-1; 9 bases are a match to TRBD2. V dropped 3 bases and J dropped 2; count of bases not matched to a gene: 5. This CDR3 is 16 amino acids long. CDR1 is SGHTA and CDR2 is FQGNSA in the germline V gene. Full variable domain (missing parts from reference TRBV7-2 and TRBJ2-1): GAGVSQSPSNKVTEKGKDVELRCDPISGHTALYWYRQSLGQGLEFLIYFQGNSAPDKSGLPSDRFSAERTGGSVSTLTIQRTQQEDSAVYLCASSFRLADTYNEQFFGPGTRLTVL.

This clonotype was observed a handful of times. The chain carries TRBV7-3 and TRBJ2-1; D is ambiguous. V gave up 5 bases and J gave up 0 bases, with 17 bases separating them. The CDR3 contains 17 residues. Germline loops: CDR1 SGHTA, CDR2 FQGTGA. In DNA, the CDR3 is TGTGCCAGCAGCGCTGGCCCTGGCGGCCGCTCCTACAATGAGCAGTTCTTC. It codes for CASSAGPGGRSYNEQFF.

The gene calls are TRBV10-3 and TRBJ2-7; the D gene could be TRBD1 or TRBD2 (5 bases each). From germline, CDR1 is ENHRY and CDR2 SYGVKD. The CDR3 runs to 16 residues. CDR3 sequence (DNA): TGTGCTACCGGACGGGGCTCCCCCGGAGAAACCTACGAGCAGTACTTC. It translates to CATGRGSPGETYEQYF.

A few counts support this clonotype. The rearrangement joins TRBV5-1 to TRBJ2-7; 9 nucleotides line up with TRBD2. Germline V gene lookup returns CDR1 SGHRS and CDR2 YFSETQ. V trimming: 0 bases; J trimming: 3 bases; junction bases outside the gene matches: 10. The length of the CDR3 is 17 residues. CDR3: CASSLAWGLAGFYEQYF. In DNA, the CDR3 is TGCGCCAGCAGCTTGGCCTGGGGGCTAGCGGGATTCTACGAGCAGTACTTC.

This clonotype came up a few times. This rearrangement joins TRBV23-1 to TRBJ2-1; 11 bases line up with TRBD2. TRBV23-1 is an ORF, and what it does is uncertain. V lost 11 bases to trimming and J lost 4 bases; unmatched junction nucleotides: 4. The CDR3 loop spans 13 amino acids. The CDR3: CAHGLAGYNEQFF. The CDR3 DNA is TGCGCCCACGGACTAGCGGGTTACAATGAGCAGTTCTTC.

The sample holds many counts of this clonotype. J is TRBJ2-1 and V is TRBV11-1, with 11 bases identical to TRBD2. Germline values: CDR1 SGHAT, CDR2 FQDESV (reference sequence). V was clipped by 5 bases and J by 8 bases; unmatched bases: 17. The CDR3 loop spans 18 amino acids. CDR3 sequence reads: CASSQTPRLAGIGDEQFF. Written as DNA, the CDR3 is TGTGCCAGCAGCCAGACACCGCGACTAGCGGGAATTGGCGATGAGCAGTTCTTC.

This chain links TRBV6-5 with TRBJ2-2; 8 positions agree with TRBD2. The V and J ends lost 8 bases and 8 bases, in that order; junction bases with no gene match: 13. The germline V gene has CDR1 MNHEY and CDR2 SVGAGI. The CDR3 has 15 residues. In DNA form, the CDR3 reads TGTGCCAGCCCCGGGGGGGTAGCTTTACCGGGGGAGCTGTTTTTT. Translating it yields CASPGGVALPGELFF.

The chain couples TRBV7-2 to TRBJ2-5; TRBD2 matches at 7 bases. With 2 bases clipped from V and 13 bases from J, the junction kept 13 bases outside the gene matches. CDR3 size: 14 residues. Germline loops: CDR1 SGHTA, CDR2 FQGNSA. CDR3 region: CASSLSPSGRDWYF. CDR3 nucleotide sequence: TGTGCCAGCAGCTTAAGCCCTAGCGGAAGAGATTGGTACTTC.

This clonotype turned up a few times. DNA for the CDR3: TGTGCCAGCAGCTCCAGGGTAGGGGGTGAAAAACTGTTTTTT. This encodes CASSSRVGGEKLFF. The chain links TRBV7-2 to TRBJ1-4, with D maybe TRBD1 (6 bases). With 4 bases removed from V and 7 bases from J, the gap between germline ends came to 13 bases. CDR3 size: 14 residues. The germline V gene encodes CDR1 SGHTA and CDR2 FQGNSA.

This clonotype was counted ten times or more. This rearrangement joins TRBV20-1 to TRBJ1-2; no firm D call. CDR1 is DFQATT, CDR2 SNEGSKA, per germline (reference sequence). CDR3 length: 12 residues. The V end lost 6 bases, the J end lost 6 bases, and 14 bases lay between the germline ends. CDR3 nucleotide sequence: TGCAGTGCACGATCCGAACAAGATGGCTACACCTTC. This codes for CSARSEQDGYTF.

This clonotype came up many times. The V call is TRBV20-1, the J call TRBJ1-1; no definite D call. The CDR3 totals 12 residues. Germline loops: CDR1 DFQATT, CDR2 SNEGSKA (reference sequence). V lost 0 bases and J 6 bases, leaving 8 bases between the germline ends. CDR3 nucleotide sequence: TGCAGTGCTAGAGATCAATTGCCTGAAGCTTTCTTT. This translates into CSARDQLPEAFF.

This clonotype showed up just a few times. J is TRBJ2-1 and V is TRBV7-2; D is perhaps TRBD2 (5 bases). The length of the CDR3 is 16 residues. V was clipped by 2 bases and J by 0 bases, with 11 bases between them. Germline CDR1 reads SGHTA; CDR2 reads FQGNSA. The CDR3 coding sequence is TGTGCCAGCAGCTTACACCAGCGGAGCTCCTACAATGAGCAGTTCTTC. Its translation: CASSLHQRSSYNEQFF.

This clonotype was detected ten times or more. The chain is built from TRBV6-5 and TRBJ2-1; 7 bases are shared with TRBD1. This CDR3 region has 16 residues. The V segment lost 2 bases and the J segment 2 bases; nucleotides outside the gene matches: 6. From germline, CDR1 is MNHEY and CDR2 SVGAGI. The CDR3 here is CASSYMTGFAYNEQFF. CDR3 bases: TGTGCCAGCAGTTACATGACAGGGTTCGCCTACAATGAGCAGTTCTTC.

V gene TRBV5-1 combines with J gene TRBJ1-1; 12 bases are a match to TRBD1. The CDR3 is made up of 16 amino acids. V shed 4 bases and J 6 bases; nucleotides not matched to a gene: 10. CDR1 is SGHRS, CDR2 YFSETQ, per germline. For the CDR3, the DNA is TGCGCCAGCAGCGCGGGACAGGGGGCCCGGGGGTCTGAAGCTTTCTTT. Its protein is CASSAGQGARGSEAFF.

This clonotype was seen a few times. V usage is TRBV5-1 and J usage is TRBJ1-1; D remains unclear. CDR3 length equals 13 residues. V was cut by 2 bases and J by 1 base, with 6 bases left in between. Germline CDR1 and CDR2: SGHRS and YFSETQ. The CDR3 is CASSFKANTEAFF. The CDR3 DNA follows: TGCGCCAGCAGCTTTAAGGCGAACACTGAAGCTTTCTTT.